The clone carrying this T cell receptor (beta chain) was counted only a few times. What it binds is not known. The data were produced by immunoSEQ multiplex PCR, yet TCRdb's version contains in-frame clones alone and is incomplete. This table holds 550,000 to 700,000 clones, around 78% found once. This record comes from a study of shared clonotypes between healthy human individuals. The overall study: In total, the donors were a couple of women and a few men aged 18 to 49.

General study results and limits: Researchers sampled blood only, noting tissue repertoires likely differ. Estimated richness was generally greater in naive than memory subsets.

With 4 bases clipped from V and 7 bases from J, the junction kept 13 bases outside the gene matches. The length of the CDR3 is 17 residues. Germline V lookup: CDR1 MNHEY, CDR2 SMNVEV (reference sequence). The V call is TRBV27, the J call TRBJ2-1; 10 bases align to TRBD1. Source material: memory CD4+ T cells sorted from blood. Regarding subset: CD45RA-negative fraction. The receptor was isolated from a woman aged 30 to 39 in good health. In nucleotides, the CDR3 is TGTGCCAGCAGTTACAGTGCACGGGACAGGGGATGGAATGAGCAGTTCTTC. Its protein is CASSYSARDRGWNEQFF.